This TCR beta chain is drawn from a study of T cell responses to AZD1222 COVID-19 vaccine. The method was immunoSEQ multiplex PCR; TCRdb's version includes in-frame clones alone and lacks a portion of them. The sample includes about 150,000 clones, roughly 94% of them seen just once. The CDR3 is made up of 13 amino acids. With 5 bases removed from V and 7 bases from J, the gap between germline ends came to 11 bases. Germline CDR1 SEHNR, CDR2 FQNEAQ (reference sequence). V usage is TRBV7-9 and J usage is TRBJ2-2; no definite D call. This TCR was recovered from an adult in good health. The sequencing here drew on peripheral blood, taken on day 0 of AZD1222 vaccination. CDR3 bases: TGTGCCAGCAGCCCCTCGGCGCGCGGGGAGCTGTTTTTT. It specifies CASSPSARGELFF. Filled out from reference TRBV7-9 and TRBJ2-2, the complete variable domain reads DTGVSQNPRHKITKRGQNVTFRCDPISEHNRLYWYRQTLGQGPEFLTYFQNEAQLEKSRLLSDRFSAERPKGSFSTLEIQRTEQGDSAMYLCASSPSARGELFFGEGSRLTVL.